These 10 T cell receptor beta chains were all obtained from the same sample, sequenced in a study of beta chain features in type 1 diabetes. Sequencing targeted expressed TCRB transcripts, as all isolated RNA had been reverse transcribed. The repertoire was sequenced with immunoSEQ multiplex PCR; TCRdb's copy has only in-frame clones and lacks some. The table records under 800,000 clones, roughly a sixth of them present only once. Sequencing input: naive CD4+ T cells from blood. The receptors stem from a man between 18 and 35 years old in good health.

This chain joins TRBV7-2 and TRBJ2-1, with 8 bases lining up with TRBD1. Germline V CDR1 and CDR2: SGHTA, FQGNSA. Trimming at V came to 4 bases and at J to 8 bases, leaving 4 bases not matched to a gene. CDR3 length: 13 amino acids. CDR3: CASSSRQGHEQFF. As DNA, the CDR3 is TGTGCCAGCAGCTCCAGACAGGGGCATGAGCAGTTCTTC.

This clone was found many times. V and J are TRBV14 and TRBJ2-2; the D is unclear. Between the trimmed V and J ends, which lost 0 bases and 4 bases, there was a span of 6 bases. Looked up from germline, CDR1 is SGHDN and CDR2 is FVKESK. CDR3 size: 14 residues. DNA for the CDR3: TGTGCCAGCAGCCAAGATTGGAGCACCGGGGAGCTGTTTTTT. Its translation: CASSQDWSTGELFF.

This clone occurred a few times. The rearrangement uses TRBV7-2 and TRBJ2-1; D uncertain. Looked up from germline, CDR1 is SGHTA and CDR2 is FQGNSA. Trimming stripped 3 bases from V and 4 bases from J, with 7 bases between. This CDR3 is 13 amino acids long. CDR3 bases: TGTGCCAGCAGCTTGGCCCTGTACAATGAGCAGTTCTTC. It is translated as CASSLALYNEQFF.

This clone was recorded a few times. The chain couples TRBV9 to TRBJ1-2; 7 nucleotides match TRBD1. V lost 0 bases to trimming and J lost 4 bases; unmatched junction nucleotides: 3. Germline CDR1 reads SGDLS; CDR2 reads YYNGEE. The CDR3 is 14 residues long. The CDR3 coding sequence is TGTGCCAGCAGCGTAGGGGGACAGAGCTATGGCTACACCTTC. It translates to CASSVGGQSYGYTF.

V is TRBV9 and J is TRBJ2-1, with a possible D match to TRBD1 (6 bases). The germline V gene encodes CDR1 SGDLS and CDR2 YYNGEE. The CDR3 length is 12 residues. V was cut by 7 bases and J by 9 bases, with 14 bases left in between. CDR3 sequence reads: CASEGVRGEQFF. CDR3 bases: TGTGCCAGCGAGGGGGTGAGGGGTGAGCAGTTCTTC.

V gene TRBV7-2 combines with J gene TRBJ1-4, with 10 bases aligning to TRBD1. The CDR3 sequence is 19 residues long. Losses at the gene ends were 3 bases for V and 5 bases for J; bases not matched to a gene: 15. Germline V gene lookup returns CDR1 SGHTA and CDR2 FQGNSA. The CDR3 DNA reads as TGTGCCAGCAGCTTGACCCCCGGGACAGGGGTCTTGGAAAATGAAAAACTGTTTTTT. It codes for CASSLTPGTGVLENEKLFF.

This clone was counted between two and nine times. The genes are TRBV7-2 and TRBJ2-5; 11 bases line up with TRBD2. Looked up from germline, CDR1 is SGHTA and CDR2 is FQGNSA. The V and J ends lost 9 bases and 1 base, in that order; junction bases with no gene match: 10. The CDR3 spans 16 residues. The DNA of the CDR3 is TGTGCCAGTACTTATGCTAGCGGGAGGCTCCAAGAGACCCAGTACTTC. Protein: CASTYASGRLQETQYF. The full variable domain, in which reference TRBV7-2 and TRBJ2-5 provide the parts outside the CDR3, is GAGVSQSPSNKVTEKGKDVELRCDPISGHTALYWYRQSLGQGLEFLIYFQGNSAPDKSGLPSDRFSAERTGGSVSTLTIQRTQQEDSAVYLCASTYASGRLQETQYFGPGTRLLVL.

This clone was found a few times. The chain combines TRBV5-6 with TRBJ1-6; TRBD1 agrees at 7 bases. CDR1 SGHDT and CDR2 YYEEEE come from the germline V gene. With V trimmed by 0 bases and J by 3 bases, 3 bases remained unmatched. The CDR3 runs to 16 residues. The CDR3: CASSLAGTVYNSPLHF. The CDR3 nucleotides are TGTGCCAGCAGCTTGGCCGGGACAGTCTATAATTCACCCCTCCACTTT.

This clone turned up a few times. The genes are TRBV10-3 and TRBJ1-3; tentatively, D is TRBD1 (5 bases). Per germline, CDR1 ENHRY and CDR2 SYGVKD. CDR3 length equals 15 residues. Trimming stripped 6 bases from V and 0 bases from J, with 12 bases between. CDR3 sequence: CAISRDANSGNTIYF. Written as DNA, the CDR3 is TGTGCCATCAGCCGGGACGCAAACTCTGGAAACACCATATATTTT.

Turning to this clone: The junction and the germline gene differ at one end; a read error may be behind it. The chain uses TRBV23-1 and TRBJ2-1, with TRBD2 as a possible D gene (6 bases). TRBV23-1 is treated as an ORF (open reading frame) with a function not yet certain. This CDR3 is built from 16 residues. CDR3 DNA sequence: TGCGCCAGCACTCAACATGGGGGGACTGACTACAATGAGCAGTTCTTC. Protein sequence: CASTQHGGTDYNEQFF.